This is a list of T cell receptor beta chains from one sample in a study of blood T cell repertoires in COVID-19. Repertoires were generated with immunoSEQ multiplex PCR, while TCRdb's copy carries only in-frame clones and drops some. The table shows around 200,000 clones, with about 86% occurring only once. Sequencing was performed on peripheral blood. These receptors were obtained from a man younger than 40 with active or convalescent COVID-19. Each CDR3 is given with its conserved first and last residue. The D gene is left open where the match is weak. Some rows mark clone size as missing; the rest say once, few, many or name a class of expanded clone.

V gene: TRBV21-1
D gene: .
J gene: TRBJ1-6
clone size: .
CDR3 DNA: TGTGCCAGCAGCAAAACAGGTTCGAGCTCCTATAATTCACCCCTCCACTTT
CDR3 protein: CASSKTGSSSYNSPLHF

V gene: TRBV6-5
D gene: .
J gene: TRBJ2-1
clone size: once
CDR3 DNA: TGTGCCAGCAGTTACTGGGGCGAGAATGAGCAGTTCTTC
CDR3 protein: CASSYWGENEQFF

V gene: TRBV27
D gene: .
J gene: TRBJ1-5
clone size: once
CDR3 DNA: TGTGCCAGCAGTCCCCAGGGTACCACAGGGATTAATCAGCCCCAGCATTTT
CDR3 protein: CASSPQGTTGINQPQHF

V gene: TRBV30
D gene: TRBD1
J gene: TRBJ1-1
clone size: .
CDR3 DNA: TGTGCCTGGAGTGTAAGCTGGGACAGAAGGGGAACTGAAGCTTTCTTT
CDR3 protein: CAWSVSWDRRGTEAFF

V gene: TRBV5-1
D gene: TRBD1
J gene: TRBJ1-1
clone size: once
CDR3 DNA: TGCGCCAGCAGCTTGCCAGGGGGAACCACTGAAGCTTTCTTT
CDR3 protein: CASSLPGGTTEAFF

V gene: TRBV30
D gene: .
J gene: TRBJ2-7
clone size: .
CDR3 DNA: TGTGCCTCCGACGGCGGTTCCTACGAGCAGTACTTC
CDR3 protein: CASDGGSYEQYF

V gene: TRBV4-1
D gene: TRBD1
J gene: TRBJ2-5
clone size: .
CDR3 DNA: TGCGCCAGCAGCCTAAGGACAGGGGAAGAGACCCAGTACTTC
CDR3 protein: CASSLRTGEETQYF

V gene: TRBV30
D gene: TRBD1
J gene: TRBJ2-3
clone size: .
CDR3 DNA: TGTGCCGCGGGACAGGGGGCGCTTACAGATACGCAGTATTTT
CDR3 protein: CAAGQGALTDTQYF

V gene: TRBV18
D gene: TRBD1
J gene: TRBJ1-5
clone size: .
CDR3 DNA: TGTGCCAGCTCACCAGGGGACAGGGGCAATCAGCCCCAGCATTTT
CDR3 protein: CASSPGDRGNQPQHF

V gene: TRBV27
D gene: .
J gene: TRBJ1-2
clone size: few
CDR3 DNA: TGTGCCAGCAGTTTAACAGGAATCTATGGCTACACCTTC
CDR3 protein: CASSLTGIYGYTF

V gene: TRBV21-1
D gene: .
J gene: TRBJ1-1
clone size: .
CDR3 DNA: TGTGCCAGCACCGCCTCCAGGGATACTGAAGCTTTCTTT
CDR3 protein: CASTASRDTEAFF

V gene: TRBV19
D gene: .
J gene: TRBJ1-6
clone size: .
CDR3 DNA: TGTGCCAGTAGTATAGATCCAGGGAAGACCTATAATTCACCCCTCCACTTT
CDR3 protein: CASSIDPGKTYNSPLHF

V gene: TRBV5-4
D gene: .
J gene: TRBJ2-5
clone size: .
CDR3 DNA: TGTGCCAGCAGCTTGCCTAGCAGCCAAGAGACCCAGTACTTC
CDR3 protein: CASSLPSSQETQYF

V gene: TRBV10-3
D gene: TRBD1
J gene: TRBJ1-3
clone size: .
CDR3 DNA: TGTGCCATCAGTTCTTTTGGGACAGGCAACACCATATATTTT
CDR3 protein: CAISSFGTGNTIYF

V gene: TRBV18
D gene: TRBD1
J gene: TRBJ2-5
clone size: .
CDR3 DNA: TGTGCCAGCTCACCAGAACAGGGGGATGAGACCCAGTACTTC
CDR3 protein: CASSPEQGDETQYF

V gene: TRBV9
D gene: .
J gene: TRBJ1-3
clone size: .
CDR3 DNA: TGTGCCAGCAGCGTAGGACTGATGGTAGGAAACACCATATATTTT
CDR3 protein: CASSVGLMVGNTIYF

V gene: TRBV19
D gene: .
J gene: TRBJ1-3
clone size: .
CDR3 DNA: TGTGCCACCTCCCCCAGGCAGAGCTCTGGAAACACCATATATTTT
CDR3 protein: CATSPRQSSGNTIYF

V gene: TRBV30
D gene: TRBD2
J gene: TRBJ2-3
clone size: once
CDR3 DNA: TGTGCCTGGAGTGTACGGGGGGGAGGAGATACGCAGTATTTT
CDR3 protein: CAWSVRGGGDTQYF

V gene: TRBV10-2
D gene: .
J gene: TRBJ2-5
clone size: .
CDR3 DNA: TGCGCCAGCAGTGAGCAGGGCATTGGTGAGACCCAGTACTTC
CDR3 protein: CASSEQGIGETQYF

V gene: TRBV12-5
D gene: .
J gene: TRBJ2-7
clone size: once
CDR3 DNA: TGTGCTAGTGGTCCTGACAGCGTCTCCTACGAGCAGTACTTC
CDR3 protein: CASGPDSVSYEQYF

V gene: TRBV18
D gene: TRBD1
J gene: TRBJ2-3
clone size: .
CDR3 DNA: TGTGCCAGCTCACCGGAGGCAGGGGGTACAGATACGCAGTATTTT
CDR3 protein: CASSPEAGGTDTQYF

V gene: TRBV3-1/TRBV3-2
D gene: TRBD1
J gene: TRBJ2-7
clone size: .
CDR3 DNA: TGTGCCAGCAGCCAGGGACAGGGGGGCGAGCAGTACTTC
CDR3 protein: CASSQGQGGEQYF